This T cell receptor (beta chain) was identified during a study of patients and donors after allogeneic stem cell transplantation. TCRdb reprocessed the RT-PCR reads with MiXCR, giving one entry per CDR3 protein. The sample records thousands of distinct CDR3 sequences, approximately 4% being singletons. The length of the CDR3 is 16 residues. Germline CDR1 LNHDA, CDR2 SQIVND (reference sequence). V shed 5 bases and J shed 0 bases, with 11 bases lying between them. This clonotype appeared many times. V gene TRBV19 combines with J gene TRBJ2-6; perhaps TRBD1 as D (6 bases). Sequenced: blood, either unsorted or a sorted T cell fraction (not recorded which). The sequence derives from a human donor who was either an allogeneic HSCT recipient or a stem cell or donor lymphocyte infusion donor (not recorded which). It is not recorded whose cells these are; they may come from a transplant donor. The CDR3 is CASSAGALSGANVLTF. The CDR3 DNA reads TGTGCCAGTAGTGCAGGGGCCCTCTCTGGGGCCAACGTCCTGACTTTC.